This TCR beta chain derives from a study of blood T cell repertoires in COVID-19. In the study's own analysis: Quantification of nucleated cells was approximated via reference gene primer amplification. TCRdb keeps only in-frame clones here, not all; method: immunoSEQ multiplex PCR. V, J and clone size were drawn from that table, and D and trimming were deduced from the DNA. The sample yields 55,000 to 70,000 clones, roughly 90% seen once. The CDR3 is 13 amino acids. The V gene lost 5 bases and the J gene lost 4 bases, with 9 bases spanning the gap. In germline, CDR1 is MNHNY, CDR2 SVGAGI (reference sequence).

This TCR was recovered from a man aged 40-49 years with COVID-19, enrolled during active disease. Sample: peripheral blood. The chain couples TRBV6-6 to TRBJ1-5; D remains unclear. For the CDR3, the DNA is TGTGCCAGCAGTACAGACGGTAATCAGCCCCAGCATTTT. This sequence encodes CASSTDGNQPQHF.